Each of the 8 T cell receptor beta chains below was sequenced from the same sample in a study of cytomegalovirus exposure and HLA in healthy donors. Clones were read by immunoSEQ multiplex PCR, and TCRdb kept only the in-frame ones, dropping some. Among fewer than 400,000 clones, 75% to 90% were seen once, and the ten largest hold about 0.91%. The sequencing sample was made of PBMCs. These receptor sequences come from a woman younger than 35 in good health and CMV-seronegative.

This chain links TRBV7-8 with TRBJ2-7, with TRBD2 matching over 10 bases. The CDR3 contains 17 residues. CDR1 SGHVS and CDR2 FQNEAQ come from the germline V gene. V lost 0 bases to trimming and J lost 3 bases; unmatched junction nucleotides: 8. CDR3 sequence reads: CASSLALAGSSDYEQYF. The CDR3 DNA follows: TGTGCCAGCAGCTTAGCACTAGCGGGATCGTCCGACTACGAGCAGTACTTC.

This clone was picked up one time. The chain links TRBV28 to TRBJ1-1; weak D call: TRBD1 (6 bases). The CDR3 covers 15 residues. V was clipped by 6 bases and J by 0 bases, with 14 bases between them. Germline lookup yields CDR1 MDHEN and CDR2 SYDVKM. The CDR3 DNA reads TGTGCCAGCAGACTCCCCCAGGGGATGAACACTGAAGCTTTCTTT. Translation gives CASRLPQGMNTEAFF. The whole variable domain, remainder taken from reference TRBV28 and TRBJ1-1, is DVKVTQSSRYLVKRTGEKVFLECVQDMDHENMFWYRQDPGLGLRLIYFSYDVKMKEKGDIPEGYSVSREKKERFSLILESASTNQTSMYLCASRLPQGMNTEAFFGQGTRLTVV.

CDR3 in DNA: TGTGCCAGCAGCCTAACCGGGGTAGCGGGAGCAGGGGAGACCCAGTACTTC. Protein product: CASSLTGVAGAGETQYF. This chain uses TRBV9 with TRBJ2-5, with 9 bases aligning to TRBD2. The CDR3 spans 17 residues. Germline values: CDR1 SGDLS, CDR2 YYNGEE. With 4 bases clipped from V and 5 bases from J, the junction kept 15 bases outside the gene matches.

The chain has TRBV27 and TRBJ2-1, with 9 bases identical to TRBD2. CDR3 length: 18 amino acids. Germline CDR1 and CDR2: MNHEY and SMNVEV (reference sequence). The V segment lost 1 base and the J segment 4 bases; nucleotides outside the gene matches: 11. The CDR3 loop reads CASSLYPPTSGFYNEQFF. As DNA, the CDR3 is TGTGCCAGCAGTTTATACCCCCCCACTAGCGGGTTTTACAATGAGCAGTTCTTC.

This clone was seen just once. The rearrangement uses TRBV13 and TRBJ2-2; D remains ambiguous. Deletions cut 10 bases from V and 7 bases from J, with 10 bases between. Germline V gives CDR1 PRHDT, CDR2 FYEKMQ (reference sequence). The CDR3 sequence is 11 residues long. CDR3 in amino acids: CATSLVGELFF. CDR3 DNA: TGTGCCACCAGTCTCGTCGGGGAGCTGTTTTTT. The complete variable domain, with remaining parts taken from reference TRBV13 and TRBJ2-2, reads AAGVIQSPRHLIKEKRETATLKCYPIPRHDTVYWYQQGPGQDPQFLISFYEKMQSDKGSIPDRFSAQQFSDYHSELNMSSLELGDSALYFCATSLVGELFFGEGSRLTVL.

This clone was counted a single time. The CDR3 loop reads CASSVDPAESLEQYF. The CDR3 DNA follows: TGTGCCAGCAGCGTAGACCCAGCGGAATCCCTCGAGCAGTACTTC. V gene TRBV9 combines with J gene TRBJ2-7, with D possibly being TRBD2 (5 bases). CDR3 length: 15 residues. Germline V lookup: CDR1 SGDLS, CDR2 YYNGEE. Trimming pared 0 bases from V and 6 bases from J, leaving 16 bases between.

The chain recombines TRBV6-5 with TRBJ2-7, with D hard to call. CDR1 MNHEY and CDR2 SVGAGI come from the germline V gene. Trimming took off 6 bases at V and 1 base at J, with 13 bases between the two ends. The CDR3 totals 14 residues. CDR3 sequence: CASRPHLASYEQYF. Here the CDR3 DNA reads TGTGCCAGCAGGCCCCATTTGGCATCCTACGAGCAGTACTTC.

CDR3: CASSLEPETQYF. DNA of the CDR3: TGTGCCAGCAGCTTAGAGCCCGAGACCCAGTACTTC. The rearrangement uses TRBV7-6 and TRBJ2-5; D gene unclear. The V gene lost 1 base and the J gene lost 5 bases, with 5 bases spanning the gap. The germline V gene has CDR1 SGHVS and CDR2 FNYEAQ. The CDR3 is 12 amino acids.